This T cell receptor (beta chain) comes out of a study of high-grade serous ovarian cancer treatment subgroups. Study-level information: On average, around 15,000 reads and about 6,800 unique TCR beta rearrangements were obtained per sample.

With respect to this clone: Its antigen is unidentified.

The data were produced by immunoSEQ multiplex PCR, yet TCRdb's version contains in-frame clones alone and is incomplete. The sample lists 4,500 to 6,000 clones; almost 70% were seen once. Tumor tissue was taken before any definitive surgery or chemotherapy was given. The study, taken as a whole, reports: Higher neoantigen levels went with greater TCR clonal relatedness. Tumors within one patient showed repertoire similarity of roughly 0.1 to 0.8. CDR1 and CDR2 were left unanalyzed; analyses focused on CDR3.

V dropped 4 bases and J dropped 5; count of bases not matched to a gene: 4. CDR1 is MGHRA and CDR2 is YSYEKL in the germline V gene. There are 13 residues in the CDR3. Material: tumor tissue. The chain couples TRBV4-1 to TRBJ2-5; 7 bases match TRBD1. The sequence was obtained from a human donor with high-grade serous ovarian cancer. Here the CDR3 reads CASSRQGGETQYF. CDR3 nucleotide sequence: TGCGCCAGCAGCCGACAGGGTGGGGAGACCCAGTACTTC.